Detailed here is one TCR beta chain. The data were obtained in a study of T-cell reconstitution after alpha-beta-depleted transplantation in children. This CDR3 comprises 15 residues. Germline V gene lookup returns CDR1 SGHTA and CDR2 FQGNSA. V dropped 11 bases and J dropped 0 bases, with 20 bases sitting between them. TCRbeta library preparation incorporated unique molecular identifiers. TCRdb called the PCR reads again in MiXCR, with one record for every CDR3 protein. The repertoire has around 960,000 distinct CDR3 sequences, around 30% of them found once; the top ten carry more than 25%. The sample here was PBMCs, mostly from graft donor cells, taken 360 days after TCRalphabeta/CD19-depleted stem cell transplant. The receptor was derived from a boy younger than two who had a stem cell transplant for SCID, so the T cells may come from the graft donor. The chain has TRBV7-2 and TRBJ2-7; D remains unclear. As DNA, the CDR3 is TGTGCCTCAGCCGGACGGTCAGACCCCTCCTACGAGCAGTACTTC. It specifies CASAGRSDPSYEQYF.